The rows below give T cell receptor beta chains drawn from one sample of a study of radiotherapy plus CTLA-4 blockade in lung cancer. TCRdb keeps only in-frame clones here, not all; method: immunoSEQ multiplex PCR. The sample holds tens of thousands of clones, 70% to 80% seen once. The source material was peripheral blood, sampled from a patient treated with radiotherapy plus ipilimumab. Every receptor here comes from a human donor with non-small cell lung cancer who had a partial response to radiotherapy plus ipilimumab. The CDR3 runs from the conserved cysteine through the conserved F or W. D genes are given only for firm matches. Expanded clones are given a class, and other clones once, few, many or no size at all.

TRBV5-4	NA	NA	TRBJ1-2	CASSLFNPGSGGYTF	TGTGCCAGCAGCTTATTCAACCCGGGGTCGGGAGGCTACACCTTC
TRBV19	TRBD1	NA	TRBJ2-7	CASSMTGSSHEQYF	TGTGCCAGTAGTATGACAGGGTCTTCACACGAGCAGTACTTC
TRBV27	TRBD2	NA	TRBJ2-3	CASSLWSSGGRDTQYF	TGTGCCAGCAGTTTATGGTCTAGCGGGGGGCGGGATACGCAGTATTTT
TRBV27	TRBD1	once	TRBJ2-7	CASSRTGLYEQYF	TGTGCCAGCAGCAGGACAGGGCTATACGAGCAGTACTTC
TRBV6-5	TRBD1	NA	TRBJ2-7	CASSFTGTGAEQYF	TGTGCCAGCAGTTTTACCGGGACAGGGGCCGAGCAGTACTTC
TRBV4-3	NA	once	TRBJ2-1	CASSQRIGAEYNEQFF	TGCGCCAGCAGCCAAAGGATAGGGGCGGAATACAATGAGCAGTTCTTC
TRBV5-1	TRBD2	NA	TRBJ2-3	CASSTGLAGVGHTDTQYF	TGCGCCAGCAGCACCGGACTAGCGGGGGTCGGGCACACAGATACGCAGTATTTT
TRBV30	TRBD1	few	TRBJ1-2	CAWRPDRGPNYGYTF	TGTGCCTGGAGACCGGACAGGGGGCCTAACTATGGCTACACCTTC
TRBV19	NA	NA	TRBJ1-1	CASSIRTKNTEAFF	TGTGCCAGTAGTATTAGAACCAAGAACACTGAAGCTTTCTTT
TRBV7-3	NA	NA	TRBJ2-7	CASKGRDYEQYF	TGTGCCAGCAAGGGGCGGGATTACGAGCAGTACTTC
TRBV28	TRBD1	NA	TRBJ1-4	CASSPSGTGGEKLFF	TGTGCCAGCAGCCCTTCCGGGACAGGGGGAGAAAAACTGTTTTTT
TRBV9	TRBD1	once	TRBJ1-4	CASSVEGQGATNEKLFF	TGTGCCAGCAGCGTAGAGGGACAGGGGGCAACTAATGAAAAACTGTTTTTT
TRBV7-2	TRBD1	NA	TRBJ1-4	CASSRGQGAFSNEKLFF	TGTGCCAGCAGCCGCGGACAGGGGGCATTTTCTAATGAAAAACTGTTTTTT
TRBV25-1	TRBD1	NA	TRBJ1-2	CASRDRPYGYTF	TGTGCCAGCCGGGACAGACCCTATGGCTACACCTTC
TRBV5-1	NA	NA	TRBJ1-1	CASSLSRANTEAFF	TGCGCCAGCAGCTTATCCAGGGCTAACACTGAAGCTTTCTTT
TRBV5-1	TRBD2	NA	TRBJ2-6	CASRPDPAGVLTATSGANVLTF	TGCGCCAGCAGACCTGATCCAGCGGGGGTACTGACAGCTACCTCTGGGGCCAACGTCCTGACTTTC
TRBV10-1	NA	NA	TRBJ2-3	CASSESGVGTDTQYF	TGCGCCAGCAGTGAGTCCGGGGTGGGTACAGATACGCAGTATTTT
TRBV11-1	TRBD2	NA	TRBJ2-5	CASSLERGGQETQYF	TGTGCCAGCAGCTTAGAGCGGGGGGGCCAAGAGACCCAGTACTTC
TRBV5-1	NA	NA	TRBJ2-2	CASSPIRQAGELFF	TGCGCCAGCAGCCCTATAAGACAAGCCGGGGAGCTGTTTTTT
TRBV5-4	NA	NA	TRBJ2-2	CASSLGTNSFGELFF	TGTGCCAGCAGCTTGGGGACTAATTCGTTCGGGGAGCTGTTTTTT
TRBV7-9	NA	few	TRBJ1-1	CASSSRQDHTEAFF	TGTGCCAGCAGCTCTCGTCAGGATCACACTGAAGCTTTCTTT
TRBV6-6	NA	NA	TRBJ1-1	CASSYSKQGEAFF	TGTGCCAGCAGTTACTCGAAGCAGGGAGAAGCTTTCTTT
TRBV30	NA	NA	TRBJ2-2	CAWSGDWTGELFF	TGTGCCTGGAGCGGGGATTGGACCGGGGAGCTGTTTTTT
TRBV19	NA	NA	TRBJ1-6	CASSTTLRGGGNSPLHF	TGTGCCAGTAGTACTACCTTGAGGGGGGGAGGCAATTCACCCCTCCACTTT
TRBV6-1	TRBD1	NA	TRBJ1-5	CASISGTVNQPQHF	TGTGCCAGCATTAGTGGGACAGTCAATCAGCCCCAGCATTTT
TRBV5-4	NA	NA	TRBJ2-5	CASSLDSQTQYF	TGTGCCAGCAGCTTGGACAGTCAGACCCAGTACTTC
TRBV9	NA	NA	TRBJ2-7	CASSVDSGPGAYEQYF	TGTGCCAGCAGCGTAGATAGTGGGCCAGGGGCCTACGAGCAGTACTTC
TRBV18	NA	NA	TRBJ2-1	CASSPTRANEQFF	TGTGCCAGCTCACCAACCCGCGCCAATGAGCAGTTCTTC
TRBV19	NA	NA	TRBJ1-2	CASSIVAAGARGYTF	TGTGCCAGTAGTATAGTGGCGGCAGGGGCACGGGGCTACACCTTC
TRBV11-2	TRBD2	NA	TRBJ2-7	CASSLGGLAGYEQYF	TGTGCCAGCAGCTTAGGGGGACTAGCGGGGTACGAGCAGTACTTC
TRBV19	NA	few	TRBJ2-1	CASSIQGWVNEQFF	TGTGCCAGTAGTATACAGGGGTGGGTGAATGAGCAGTTCTTC
TRBV18	TRBD1	NA	TRBJ1-4	CASSPGTGATNEKLFF	TGTGCCAGCTCTCCCGGGACAGGGGCAACTAATGAAAAACTGTTTTTT
TRBV6-5	NA	NA	TRBJ1-4	CASSYSIPGRNEKLFF	TGTGCCAGCAGTTACTCGATTCCCGGTCGTAATGAAAAACTGTTTTTT
TRBV4-2	NA	NA	TRBJ1-6	CASSLSTTNSPLHF	TGTGCCAGCAGCTTATCCACGACAAATTCACCCCTCCACTTT
TRBV7-2	NA	NA	TRBJ2-4	CASSPGRAGGRNIQYF	TGTGCCAGCAGCCCCGGCCGGGCAGGGGGGAGGAACATTCAGTACTTC
TRBV5-6	TRBD1	NA	TRBJ1-6	CASSRPGQASPLHF	TGTGCCAGCAGCCGGCCGGGACAGGCTTCACCCCTCCACTTT
TRBV9	NA	NA	TRBJ2-1	CASSAGVEQFF	TGTGCCAGCAGCGCAGGGGTTGAGCAGTTCTTC
TRBV7-6	TRBD2	NA	TRBJ2-7	CASSLGGGLAGEQYF	TGTGCCAGCAGCCTCGGAGGGGGACTAGCAGGCGAGCAGTACTTC
TRBV4-1	NA	NA	TRBJ2-7	CASSQDPAAGSYEQYF	TGCGCCAGCAGCCAAGATCCGGCCGCGGGGAGCTACGAGCAGTACTTC
TRBV7-2	NA	few	TRBJ2-5	CASSSPVQETQYF	TGTGCCAGCAGCTCCCCAGTTCAAGAGACCCAGTACTTC
TRBV12-2	NA	NA	TRBJ2-3	CASRLGRPGHLTDTQYF	TGTGCAAGTCGCTTAGGACGCCCGGGACACCTTACAGATACGCAGTATTTT
TRBV6-1	NA	NA	TRBJ2-7	CASSEAHGTYEQYF	TGTGCCAGCAGTGAAGCGCACGGGACCTACGAGCAGTACTTC
TRBV19	NA	NA	TRBJ1-6	CASSIQGLGNSPLHF	TGTGCCAGTAGTATACAGGGGCTCGGTAATTCACCCCTCCACTTT